The sequence of this TCR beta chain was determined in a study of control samples from healthy donors and cancer patients. Libraries were prepared by immunoSEQ multiplex PCR; TCRdb keeps only in-frame clonotypes and omits some of them. The table lists approximately 70,000 clones, 83% of them singletons. Per the germline V gene, CDR1 is MDHEN and CDR2 is SYDVKM. The CDR3 loop spans 13 amino acids. With 7 bases clipped from V and 0 bases from J, the junction kept 1 base outside the gene matches. This sequence joins TRBV28 and TRBJ2-5, with 8 bases that match TRBD2. Sequenced material: blood. This receptor was taken from a man aged 60 to 75 in good health. The CDR3 DNA follows: TGTGCCAGCAACGGGAGGGACCAAGAGACCCAGTACTTC. Amino acids: CASNGRDQETQYF.